These 27 T cell receptor beta chains originate from one sample sequenced in a study of Graves' ophthalmopathy and Graves' hyperthyroidism (dated by TCRdb to 2017 to 2018). Reads for this sample came from an Illumina HiSeq 2000. TCR beta CDR3 regions were amplified from RNA transcripts for repertoire sequencing. A first-round RT-PCR used HTBI primers with the Qiagen OneStep RT-PCR kit, followed by a second-round multiplex PCR, size selection and purification. TCRdb redid the processing of the public reads, applying fastp at Q25 and MiXCR, and retained in-frame beta chains. For every CDR3 protein sequence, its rows merge into one entry that carries the most common genes and DNA. A total of a few hundred thousand distinct CDR3 sequences appear in this sample, 15% to 20% of them only once. In total, the top ten clones hold roughly an eighth of the sample. The sequencing input was peripheral blood. The receptors originated from an adult man with Graves' ophthalmopathy.

This clonotype was seen ten or more times. The J gene is TRBJ1-1, the V gene TRBV9; possible D gene TRBD1, 5 bases. The germline CDR1 and CDR2 sequences are SGDLS and YYNGEE. V was clipped by 0 bases and J by 1 base, with 10 bases between them. The CDR3 covers 15 residues. CDR3 DNA sequence: TGTGCCAGCAGCGTAGGTCCGACAGAGAACACTGAAGCTTTCTTT. Residues: CASSVGPTENTEAFF.

This clonotype appeared many times. DNA of the CDR3: TGTGCCAGCAGTTATTGGGCAGGGGCGGGCAATCAGCCCCAGCATTTT. This translates into CASSYWAGAGNQPQHF. The chain links TRBV2 to TRBJ1-5; the D gene is possibly TRBD1 (6 bases). The V gene's germline CDR1 is SNHLY and CDR2 FYNNEI. The CDR3 runs to 16 residues. The V end lost 5 bases, the J end lost 2 bases, and 16 bases lay between the germline ends.

This clonotype came up a few times. A much larger clone lies a single base off, so this may be a read error. V gene TRBV11-2 combines with J gene TRBJ1-1; D unresolved. The CDR3 consists of 13 residues. Germline CDR1 reads SGHAT; CDR2 reads FQNNGV. The ends were cut back, 5 bases at V and 7 bases at J, with 14 bases in the middle. The CDR3 region is CASSHPPEDEAFF. DNA for the CDR3: TGTGCCAGCAGCCACCCCCCGGAGGATGAAGCTTTCTTT.

This clonotype has ten or more counts. The V gene is TRBV6-2 or TRBV6-3, the J gene TRBJ1-2; 7 bases align to TRBD1. The CDR3 consists of 14 residues. In germline, CDR1 is MNHEY, CDR2 SVGEGT. Trimming took 10 bases from V and 3 from J; bases not matched to a gene: 11. The CDR3 reads CAIRNEDRDYGYTF. The CDR3 coding sequence is TGTGCCATCCGAAATGAAGACAGGGACTATGGCTACACCTTC.

On this clonotype: A much larger clone sits a single nucleotide away, making a read error possible. The V gene is TRBV7-2, the J gene TRBJ1-1, with unresolved D. Germline V CDR1 and CDR2: SGHTA, FQGNSA. The CDR3 has 15 residues. The CDR3 is CVSSFDVAFDTEAFF. For the CDR3, the DNA is TGTGTCAGCAGCTTTGACGTGGCTTTTGACACTGAAGCTTTCTTT.

In its sample, this clonotype was seen many times. The gene calls are TRBV11-2 and TRBJ1-5; possibly TRBD1 for D (6 bases). V was trimmed by 5 bases and J by 7 bases, leaving 21 bases between them. The germline CDR1 and CDR2 sequences are SGHAT and FQNNGV. This CDR3 is built from 16 residues. The CDR3 DNA follows: TGTGCCAGCAGCCCTCCGGGATTAGGGGGTATACAGCCCCAGCATTTT. This gives the protein CASSPPGLGGIQPQHF. Supplemented by reference TRBV11-2 and TRBJ1-5, the full variable domain reads EAGVAQSPRYKIIEKRQSVAFWCNPISGHATLYWYQQILGQGPKLLIQFQNNGVVDDSQLPKDRFSAERLKGVDSTLKIQPAKLEDSAVYLCASSPPGLGGIQPQHFGDGTRLSIL.

The CDR3 nucleotides read TGTGCCAGCAGCTTAGGCCAGGGGGATCGGAGCACTGAAGCTTTCTTT. The encoded protein is CASSLGQGDRSTEAFF. J is TRBJ1-1 and V is TRBV7-3, with 7 bases identical to TRBD1. CDR3 length: 16 amino acids. Germline V CDR1 and CDR2: SGHTA, FQGTGA. V gave up 2 bases and J gave up 4 bases; unmatched junction bases: 10.

This clonotype has a count of ten or more. The gene calls are TRBV25-1 and TRBJ1-2; no clear D. Per the germline V gene, CDR1 is MGHDK and CDR2 is SYGVNS. V lost 1 base and J 4 bases, leaving 10 bases between the germline ends. The CDR3 is 14 amino acids. CDR3 DNA: TGTGCCAGCAGTGAATCCCAGGAGATCTATGGCTACACCTTC. Translating it yields CASSESQEIYGYTF.

Note on this clonotype: This sequence may be a read error, since a much larger clone differs from it by one base. V usage is TRBV2 and J usage is TRBJ2-3, with D possibly TRBD1 on 5 matching bases. The CDR3 covers 13 residues. Between the trimmed V and J ends, which lost 4 bases and 4 bases, there was a span of 9 bases. Germline V gives CDR1 SNHLY, CDR2 FYNNEI. CDR3 loop: CASSVQGSDTQYF. DNA of the CDR3: TGTGCCAGCAGTGTTCAGGGTTCAGATACGCAGTATTTT.

This clonotype was picked up many times. V and J are TRBV30 and TRBJ1-2; D might be TRBD1 (5 bases). The CDR3 has 16 amino acids. Germline loops: CDR1 GTSNPN, CDR2 SVGIG (reference sequence). V was trimmed by 3 bases and J by 0 bases, leaving 17 bases between them. The CDR3 DNA reads TGTGCCTGGAGGGGGGGGGGTGACAAAACTAACTATGGCTACACCTTC. Amino acid sequence: CAWRGGGDKTNYGYTF.

This chain joins TRBV7-8 and TRBJ2-7; TRBD1 matches at 8 bases. Germline lookup yields CDR1 SGHVS and CDR2 FQNEAQ. The CDR3 spans 16 residues. J lost 1 base, V lost 3 bases, and 8 bases had no gene match. The CDR3 DNA sequence: TGTGCCAGCAGCTTTCCCTTGCGGACAGGGTCCTACGAGCAGTACTTC. It codes for CASSFPLRTGSYEQYF.

This clonotype was recorded many times. This rearrangement joins TRBV6-5 to TRBJ1-1; the D is unclear. The CDR3 extends over 13 amino acids. CDR1 is MNHEY and CDR2 is SVGAGI in the germline V gene. Trimming removed 5 bases from V and 1 base from J, with 8 bases in between. CDR3 sequence (DNA): TGTGCCAGCAGTCGGGAAGAGAACACTGAAGCTTTCTTT. Its translation is CASSREENTEAFF.

Only one count was recorded for this clonotype. The chain uses TRBV12-3 or TRBV12-4 and TRBJ2-5, with D possibly TRBD2 on 5 matching bases. Trimming stripped 5 bases from V and 2 bases from J, with 12 bases between. The CDR3 is 14 amino acids. DNA for the CDR3: TGTGCCAGCAGTGAAGGAGGCAGACAAGAGACCCAGTACTTC. Its protein is CASSEGGRQETQYF.

This clonotype appeared many times. The CDR3 nucleotides read TGTGCCGCAATGGCCGGGGCTGAGATCTACGAGCAGTACTTC. Residues: CAAMAGAEIYEQYF. The V call is TRBV7-3, the J call TRBJ2-7; D may correspond to TRBD1 or TRBD2 (5 bases each). V was pared by 11 bases and J by 3 bases, with 20 bases between. The CDR3 runs to 14 residues. Germline values: CDR1 SGHTA, CDR2 FQGTGA.

The chain is built from TRBV15 and TRBJ1-5; D unresolved. From germline, CDR1 is LNHNV and CDR2 YYDKDF (reference sequence). Deletions cut 8 bases from V and 7 bases from J, with 24 bases between. CDR3 size: 16 residues. The chain's CDR3 is CATAGVVGLGRQPQHF. The DNA of the CDR3 is TGTGCCACCGCCGGAGTCGTGGGGTTGGGTAGACAGCCCCAGCATTTT.

This clonotype showed up many times. The V call is TRBV29-1, the J call TRBJ1-2; D not certain. This CDR3 region has 14 residues. Trimming took 0 bases from V and 2 from J, leaving 10 bases between them. Germline-derived CDR1 and CDR2 are SQVTM and ANQGSEA. The CDR3: CSVEDLLGNYGYTF. CDR3 bases: TGCAGCGTTGAAGATCTTCTAGGAAACTATGGCTACACCTTC. Supplemented by reference TRBV29-1 and TRBJ1-2, the full variable domain reads SAVISQKPSRDICQRGTSLTIQCQVDSQVTMMFWYRQQPGQSLTLIATANQGSEATYESGFVIDKFPISRPNLTFSTLTVSNMSPEDSSIYLCSVEDLLGNYGYTFGSGTRLTVV.

At least ten counts were recorded for this clonotype. The genes are TRBV20-1 and TRBJ1-5; D gene uncertain. The CDR3 is 12 residues long. Looked up from germline, CDR1 is DFQATT and CDR2 is SNEGSKA (reference sequence). V was shortened by 3 bases and J by 3 bases, with 6 bases between the two germline ends. CDR3 in DNA: TGCAGTGCTAGCCCGAACAATCAGCCCCAGCATTTT. The encoded protein is CSASPNNQPQHF.

This clonotype was recorded many times. This chain uses TRBV27 with TRBJ2-3; a possible D gene is TRBD2 (5 bases). The CDR3 consists of 11 residues. In germline, CDR1 is MNHEY, CDR2 SMNVEV (reference sequence). The ends were cut back, 9 bases at V and 8 bases at J, with 12 bases in the middle. The CDR3 DNA follows: TGTGCCAGTAAATACAGCGGTACGCAGTATTTT. Translating it yields CASKYSGTQYF.

This clonotype was counted at least ten times. This sequence joins TRBV20-1 and TRBJ2-3, with 11 bases that match TRBD2. Germline lookup yields CDR1 DFQATT and CDR2 SNEGSKA (reference sequence). The CDR3 has 13 residues. V lost 1 base to trimming and J lost 6 bases; unmatched junction nucleotides: 0. The CDR3 DNA reads as TGCAGTGCTAGAGGGACTAGCGGGGATACGCAGTATTTT. Translating it yields CSARGTSGDTQYF.

This clonotype was seen many times. This may stem from a read error, because a much larger clone lies one nucleotide away. V gene TRBV5-5 combines with J gene TRBJ2-2, with 10 nucleotides matching TRBD2. V lost 0 bases, J lost 7 bases, and 6 bases stayed unmatched. The CDR3 totals 16 residues. CDR1 is SGHKS and CDR2 is YYEKEE in the germline V gene (reference sequence). Here the CDR3 reads CASSLVQREGDGELFF. The CDR3 region has the DNA TGTGCCAGCAGCTTGGTCCAGCGGGAGGGTGACGGGGAGCTGTTTTTT.

The chain carries TRBV30 and TRBJ2-7, with D unclear. V was trimmed by 6 bases and J by 8 bases, leaving 17 bases between them. This CDR3 contains 12 residues. Germline lookup yields CDR1 GTSNPN and CDR2 SVGIG (reference sequence). The chain's CDR3 is CACKGNPPQQYF. CDR3 bases: TGTGCCTGTAAGGGCAACCCGCCCCAGCAGTACTTC. Using reference TRBV30 and TRBJ2-7 for the parts outside the CDR3, the full variable domain is SQTIHQWPATLVQPVGSPLSLECTVEGTSNPNLYWYRQAAGRGLQLLFYSVGIGQISSEVPQNLSASRPQDRQFILSSKKLLLSDSGFYLCACKGNPPQQYFGPGTRLTVT.

V gene TRBV12-5 combines with J gene TRBJ2-5; no definite D call. This CDR3 is 17 amino acids long. CDR1 LGHNT and CDR2 FRNRAP come from the germline V gene. Trimming left V 3 bases short and J 0 bases short, with 17 bases between. CDR3 DNA: TGTGCTAGTGGTTTAGTGGCTTTGGCTCGGGACCAAGAGACCCAGTACTTC. Translation gives CASGLVALARDQETQYF.

This clonotype was detected many times. At one end, the junction sequence differs from germline, possibly due to a read error. This chain connects TRBV5-1 to TRBJ1-2; D is undetermined. This CDR3 contains 13 residues. CDR1 and CDR2 from the germline V gene are SGHRS and YFSETQ. Written as DNA, the CDR3 is TGCGCCAGCAGTTTGGACGGCCCTGGAGGCTACACCTTC. Translating it yields CASSLDGPGGYTF. The entire variable domain, with the rest obtained from reference TRBV5-1 and TRBJ1-2, is as follows: KAGVTQTPRYLIKTRGQQVTLSCSPISGHRSVSWYQQTPGQGLQFLFEYFSETQRNKGNFPGRFSGRQFSNSRSEMNVSTLELGDSALYLCASSLDGPGGYTFGSGTRLTVV.

This clonotype showed up many times. The chain carries TRBV6-1 and TRBJ2-4; D is unclear. V was shortened by 4 bases and J by 0 bases, with 7 bases between the two germline ends. This CDR3 region has 14 residues. Germline V gene sequence: CDR1 MNHNS, CDR2 SASEGT. CDR3 protein: CASSGHLAKNIQYF. As DNA, the CDR3 is TGTGCCAGCAGTGGACACCTAGCCAAAAACATTCAGTACTTC.

This clonotype was counted between two and nine times. A much bigger clone sits one base away, suggesting this may be a read error. The chain joins TRBV6-2 or TRBV6-3 to TRBJ2-1, with 7 bases fitting TRBD1. The CDR3 spans 19 residues. The junction had 21 bases not matched to a gene; V was cut back by 5 bases and J by 5 bases. From germline, CDR1 is MNHEY and CDR2 SVGEGT. CDR3 region: CASSTRTGRVGWANNEQFF. CDR3 in DNA: TGTGCCAGCAGTACTCGGACAGGTCGGGTGGGGTGGGCCAACAATGAGCAGTTCTTC.

At least ten counts were recorded for this clonotype. V usage is TRBV5-1 and J usage is TRBJ1-5; tentatively, D is TRBD1 (5 bases). The germline gives CDR1 SGHRS, CDR2 YFSETQ. CDR3 length equals 15 residues. Between the trimmed V and J ends, which lost 0 bases and 2 bases, there was a span of 9 bases. CDR3 protein: CASSLEGTGNQPQHF. The CDR3, as DNA: TGCGCCAGCAGCTTGGAGGGGACTGGCAATCAGCCCCAGCATTTT.

This clonotype has at least ten counts. The chain links TRBV20-1 to TRBJ1-2, with a possible D match to TRBD1 (5 bases). V was clipped by 5 bases and J by 6 bases, with 16 bases between them. This CDR3 has 13 amino acids. Germline-derived CDR1 and CDR2 are DFQATT and SNEGSKA (reference sequence). The CDR3 loop reads CSAERPGGDGYTF. CDR3 in DNA: TGCAGTGCTGAACGTCCGGGGGGAGATGGCTACACCTTC.